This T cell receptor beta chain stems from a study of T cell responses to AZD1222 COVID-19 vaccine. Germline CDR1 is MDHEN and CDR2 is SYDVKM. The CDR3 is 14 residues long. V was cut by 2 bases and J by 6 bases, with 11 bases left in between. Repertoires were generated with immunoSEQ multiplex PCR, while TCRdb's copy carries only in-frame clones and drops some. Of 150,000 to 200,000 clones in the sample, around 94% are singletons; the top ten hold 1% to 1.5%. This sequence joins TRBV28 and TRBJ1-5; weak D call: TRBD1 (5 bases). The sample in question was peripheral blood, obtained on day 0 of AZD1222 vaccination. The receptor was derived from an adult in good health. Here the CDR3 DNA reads TGTGCCAGCAGTTTAGAGGGGTTTGGTCAGCCCCAGCATTTT. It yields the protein CASSLEGFGQPQHF.